The 9 T cell receptor beta chains in this list originate from one sample, sequenced in a study of blood T cell repertoires in COVID-19. Only in-frame clones appear in the TCRdb table, and some are missing; sequencing was by immunoSEQ multiplex PCR. The sample has hundreds of thousands of clones, about 86% seen once; the top ten hold 1.3% to 1.5%. The material sequenced was peripheral blood. The receptor source for this set is a man older than 75 with acute or convalescent COVID-19.

The rearrangement links TRBV24-1 to TRBJ2-1, with 11 positions matching TRBD2. This CDR3 is built from 14 residues. Germline V gene data show CDR1 as KGHDR and CDR2 as SFDVKD. V lost 9 bases to trimming and J lost 5 bases; unmatched junction nucleotides: 5. CDR3 sequence: CATAGLAGNNEQFF. The CDR3 bases are TGTGCCACCGCAGGACTAGCGGGTAACAATGAGCAGTTCTTC.

The chain couples TRBV5-1 to TRBJ2-1, with 13 bases aligning to TRBD2. CDR1 is SGHRS, CDR2 YFSETQ, per germline. The CDR3 extends over 16 amino acids. V was pared by 1 base and J by 7 bases, with 5 bases of the junction left unmatched. The CDR3 sequence: CASSLTTSGGPNEQFF. As DNA, the CDR3 is TGCGCCAGCAGCTTGACGACTAGCGGGGGGCCTAATGAGCAGTTCTTC.

The V gene is TRBV27, the J gene TRBJ1-2; D unclear. Germline lookup yields CDR1 MNHEY and CDR2 SMNVEV (reference sequence). The CDR3 has 13 residues. Trimming removed 5 bases from V and 4 bases from J, with 11 bases in between. The CDR3 loop reads CASSSARGYGYTF. The DNA for the CDR3 is TGTGCCAGCAGTAGCGCCCGAGGCTATGGCTACACCTTC.

The rearrangement joins TRBV5-1 to TRBJ1-4; no definite D call. Trimming stripped 0 bases from V and 0 bases from J, with 12 bases between. The CDR3 has 17 amino acids. Germline loops: CDR1 SGHRS, CDR2 YFSETQ. The CDR3 loop is CASSLGWELATNEKLFF. The CDR3 nucleotides are TGCGCCAGCAGCTTGGGATGGGAGTTGGCAACTAATGAAAAACTGTTTTTT. Complete variable domain (other parts from reference TRBV5-1 and TRBJ1-4): KAGVTQTPRYLIKTRGQQVTLSCSPISGHRSVSWYQQTPGQGLQFLFEYFSETQRNKGNFPGRFSGRQFSNSRSEMNVSTLELGDSALYLCASSLGWELATNEKLFFGSGTQLSVL.

DNA of the CDR3: TGTGCCAGTAGTATTGCCGGGGTTGAAAAACTGTTTTTT. Translated, it gives CASSIAGVEKLFF. The rearrangement uses TRBV19 and TRBJ1-4; D unresolved. Germline CDR1 reads LNHDA; CDR2 reads SQIVND (reference sequence). The CDR3 totals 13 residues. Between the trimmed V and J ends, which lost 3 bases and 7 bases, there was a span of 9 bases.

This chain uses TRBV7-2 with TRBJ2-3; D remains unclear. Per the germline V gene, CDR1 is SGHTA and CDR2 is FQGNSA. The CDR3 sequence is 13 residues long. V was shortened by 4 bases and J by 3 bases, with 8 bases between the two germline ends. CDR3 nucleotide sequence: TGTGCCAGCAGCTCCTTCCGTACAGATACGCAGTATTTT. Its translation is CASSSFRTDTQYF.

Only one count was recorded for this clone. The chain recombines TRBV10-3 with TRBJ2-5; 7 positions match TRBD1. Germline V gene lookup returns CDR1 ENHRY and CDR2 SYGVKD. The CDR3 has 13 residues. V shed 10 bases and J 2 bases; nucleotides not matched to a gene: 7. The CDR3 DNA sequence: TGTGCCACAGGGGGAGCCGGACAAGAGACCCAGTACTTC. This gives the protein CATGGAGQETQYF.

The chain combines TRBV9 with TRBJ2-7, with 13 nucleotides matching TRBD2. The CDR3 has 16 amino acids. The germline gives CDR1 SGDLS, CDR2 YYNGEE. The trim removed 4 bases at V and 6 bases at J, leaving 10 bases unmatched. The CDR3 protein is CASSPRLAGGRSEQYF. CDR3 nucleotides: TGTGCCAGCAGCCCTCGACTAGCGGGAGGAAGATCCGAGCAGTACTTC.

This clone came up once. The chain uses TRBV25-1 and TRBJ1-4; a possible D gene is TRBD1 (5 bases). Trimming pared 0 bases from V and 7 bases from J, leaving 12 bases between. CDR3 length: 15 amino acids. CDR1 and CDR2 (germline): MGHDK, SYGVNS. This chain's CDR3 is CASSEYKVGGEKLFF. CDR3 bases: TGTGCCAGCAGTGAATACAAGGTCGGGGGTGAAAAACTGTTTTTT.